A single sample gave rise to the 26 T cell receptor beta chains below, sequenced in a study of cytomegalovirus exposure and HLA in healthy donors (dated by TCRdb to about 2017). Library construction relied on the immunoSEQ multiplex PCR assay. For the multiplex PCR, a mixture combining 60 forward primers for TCR Vbeta segments and 13 reverse primers for TCR Jbeta segments was used. As stored in TCRdb, this immuneACCESS dataset retains in-frame rearrangements with V and J assigned. A fraction of the clones does not appear; measured against another copy, unresolved V genes explain less than half of the discrepancy, and the remainder lacks a known reason. The sample table holds approximately 120,000 clones, of which over 9.5% were seen once. Just over 4.5% of the sample is taken by the ten largest. Sequenced material: PBMCs. The receptors derive from a woman aged 18-29 years in good health and CMV-seropositive.

In its sample, this clone was seen a few times. The genes are TRBV5-1 and TRBJ2-7; 8 bases match TRBD2. The J segment lost 1 base and the V segment lost 3 bases, leaving 3 bases of the junction unmatched. Germline CDR1 SGHRS, CDR2 YFSETQ. This CDR3 region has 14 residues. CDR3 in amino acids: CASSSVAGSYEQYF. The CDR3, as DNA: TGCGCCAGCAGCTCTGTAGCGGGGTCCTACGAGCAGTACTTC.

V usage is TRBV5-6 and J usage is TRBJ2-7; a possible D gene is TRBD2 (6 bases). CDR3 length: 15 residues. From germline, CDR1 is SGHDT and CDR2 YYEEEE. Trimming took off 4 bases at V and 2 bases at J, with 16 bases between the two ends. The CDR3 region has the DNA TGTGCCAGCAGCCGCTGGGGGGAGAACGCCTACGAGCAGTACTTC. Translating gives CASSRWGENAYEQYF.

The chain joins TRBV4-1 to TRBJ1-5, with 9 positions matching TRBD1. This CDR3 is 17 amino acids long. J gave up 7 bases and V 1 base, and 11 bases lay outside the gene matches. Germline CDR1 and CDR2: MGHRA and YSYEKL. CDR3 loop: CASSQGGRGQGKQPQHF. CDR3 bases: TGCGCCAGCAGCCAAGGTGGAAGAGGACAGGGGAAACAGCCCCAGCATTTT.

This clone has a handful of counts. This sequence joins TRBV5-1 and TRBJ1-1; 9 bases line up with TRBD1. This CDR3 spans 15 amino acids. Germline V gives CDR1 SGHRS, CDR2 YFSETQ. Trimming removed 3 bases from V and 5 bases from J; junction bases left unmatched: 8. The CDR3 region is CASSYPFGQGTEAFF. In nucleotides, the CDR3 is TGCGCCAGCAGCTACCCGTTCGGACAGGGGACTGAAGCTTTCTTT.

A few counts support this clone. The chain is built from TRBV4-1 and TRBJ2-4, with a weak D call TRBD2 (6 bases). Trimming removed 0 bases from V and 8 bases from J, with 17 bases in between. From germline, CDR1 is MGHRA and CDR2 YSYEKL. CDR3 length equals 16 residues. The CDR3 sequence: CASSQDGKDWGDIQYF. The CDR3, as DNA: TGCGCCAGCAGCCAAGATGGGAAGGACTGGGGGGACATTCAGTACTTC.

This clone was counted between two and nine times. The rearrangement links TRBV5-1 to TRBJ2-5; TRBD2 is a possible D gene (7 bases). V lost 0 bases, J lost 4 bases, and 10 bases lay in between. CDR3 length equals 14 residues. In germline, CDR1 is SGHRS, CDR2 YFSETQ. The CDR3 DNA reads as TGCGCCAGCAGCTTGGGGGGGGGCAGAGAGACCCAGTACTTC. It encodes CASSLGGGRETQYF. The variable domain in full, with the rest retrieved from reference TRBV5-1 and TRBJ2-5, is KAGVTQTPRYLIKTRGQQVTLSCSPISGHRSVSWYQQTPGQGLQFLFEYFSETQRNKGNFPGRFSGRQFSNSRSEMNVSTLELGDSALYLCASSLGGGRETQYFGPGTRLLVL.

The CDR3 DNA follows: TGCAGTGCACCGAACAAAGAGACCCAGTACTTC. It specifies CSAPNKETQYF. The chain has TRBV20-1 and TRBJ2-5, with no clear D. The germline CDR1 and CDR2 sequences are DFQATT and SNEGSKA (reference sequence). Deletions cut 6 bases from V and 3 bases from J, with 8 bases between. This CDR3 has 11 amino acids.

This clone was picked up a small number of times. The chain has TRBV27 and TRBJ2-1; D might be TRBD1 (5 bases). V lost 8 bases and J 8 bases, leaving 19 bases between the germline ends. CDR1 and CDR2 (germline): MNHEY, SMNVEV (reference sequence). The CDR3 is 14 amino acids. The CDR3 DNA reads TGTGCCAGCGGCCAGGGATCGAAAGGCGATGAGCAGTTCTTC. Translating it yields CASGQGSKGDEQFF.

This clone was counted between two and nine times. The chain links TRBV11-3 to TRBJ1-2, with a possible D match to TRBD1 (5 bases). Trimming stripped 5 bases from V and 4 bases from J, with 14 bases between. Germline CDR1 SGHNT, CDR2 YENEEA. The CDR3 runs to 14 residues. DNA of the CDR3: TGTGCCAGCAGCCCACTAGGGGAGGTCTATGGCTACACCTTC. Translated: CASSPLGEVYGYTF.

This clone was observed a handful of times. The chain employs TRBV7-2 and TRBJ2-6; 7 bases line up with TRBD1. The V segment lost 4 bases and the J segment 0 bases; nucleotides outside the gene matches: 3. From germline, CDR1 is SGHTA and CDR2 FQGNSA. This CDR3 is 16 amino acids long. The CDR3 sequence is CASSYGTASGANVLTF. The CDR3, as DNA: TGTGCCAGCAGCTATGGGACAGCCTCTGGGGCCAACGTCCTGACTTTC.

V and J are TRBV2 and TRBJ1-2; 7 bases map to TRBD1. Losses at the gene ends were 6 bases for V and 1 base for J; bases not matched to a gene: 5. Germline loops: CDR1 SNHLY, CDR2 FYNNEI. The length of the CDR3 is 14 residues. CDR3 in amino acids: CASRGQADNYGYTF. CDR3 nucleotides: TGTGCCAGCAGAGGACAGGCTGATAACTATGGCTACACCTTC.

This clone was counted between two and nine times. The chain joins TRBV9 to TRBJ1-4; D might be TRBD1 (6 bases). The germline gives CDR1 SGDLS, CDR2 YYNGEE. Trimming took off 4 bases at V and 8 bases at J, with 12 bases between the two ends. This CDR3 is built from 13 residues. In DNA, the CDR3 is TGTGCCAGCAGCCGGGACATTGAGGAAAAACTGTTTTTT. This gives the protein CASSRDIEEKLFF.

The chain uses TRBV6-6 and TRBJ2-5, with a weak D call TRBD2 (6 bases). CDR3 length: 15 residues. Germline V CDR1 and CDR2: MNHNY, SVGAGI (reference sequence). Trimming cost V 7 bases and J 11 bases, with 26 bases left between them. The CDR3 here is CASNPLARGSWEQYF. The CDR3 region has the DNA TGTGCCAGCAACCCCCTGGCGCGGGGTTCTTGGGAGCAGTACTTC.

The chain couples TRBV27 to TRBJ2-2; D unresolved. Germline CDR1 reads MNHEY; CDR2 reads SMNVEV (reference sequence). This CDR3 comprises 12 residues. The V and J ends lost 3 bases and 8 bases respectively, with 7 bases between them. The CDR3: CASSFPQGELFF. The CDR3 DNA follows: TGTGCCAGCAGTTTCCCCCAGGGGGAGCTGTTTTTT.

This clone was detected a few times. The chain has TRBV10-2 and TRBJ2-3; D uncertain. Germline V lookup: CDR1 WSHSY, CDR2 SAAADI. Trimming shortened V by 2 bases and J by 4 bases, and 7 bases separated the two germline ends. This CDR3 has 13 amino acids. CDR3 sequence: CASSEERADTQYF. The CDR3, as DNA: TGCGCCAGCAGTGAGGAACGGGCAGATACGCAGTATTTT.

The chain has TRBV11-2 and TRBJ2-1, with D tentatively TRBD2 (6 bases). This CDR3 has 13 amino acids. Trimming pared 4 bases from V and 5 bases from J, leaving 9 bases between. The germline V gene has CDR1 SGHAT and CDR2 FQNNGV. CDR3: CASSSPGDNEQFF. The CDR3 coding sequence is TGTGCCAGCAGCTCGCCGGGGGACAATGAGCAGTTCTTC.

This clone was observed a few times. The chain recombines TRBV4-1 with TRBJ2-1; tentative D call: TRBD1 (6 bases). V lost 1 base to trimming and J lost 11 bases, with 21 bases between them. This CDR3 has 16 amino acids. Germline V gene sequence: CDR1 MGHRA, CDR2 YSYEKL. The CDR3 nucleotides are TGCGCCAGCAGCCAAGTAGGGGGAGTTAGGGACCCTCAGCAGTTCTTC. Translated: CASSQVGGVRDPQQFF.

This clone was detected only a few times. This chain connects TRBV30 to TRBJ1-3; 9 bases map to TRBD1. From germline, CDR1 is GTSNPN and CDR2 SVGIG (reference sequence). This CDR3 has 15 amino acids. V was clipped by 3 bases and J by 5 bases; unmatched bases: 8. CDR3 bases: TGTGCCTGGAGGAAGGGCGGACAGGGGAGAAACACCATATATTTT. It yields the protein CAWRKGGQGRNTIYF.

This clone has more than one count but fewer than ten. This chain joins TRBV18 and TRBJ2-7; perhaps TRBD1 as D (5 bases). V gave up 2 bases and J gave up 0 bases, with 14 bases separating them. Germline V lookup: CDR1 KGHSH, CDR2 LQKENI. The CDR3 runs to 16 residues. The CDR3 reads CASSPIQGQSSYEQYF. CDR3 in DNA: TGTGCCAGCTCACCAATACAAGGACAAAGCTCCTACGAGCAGTACTTC. The full variable domain, in which reference TRBV18 and TRBJ2-7 provide the parts outside the CDR3, is NAGVMQNPRHLVRRRGQEARLRCSPMKGHSHVYWYRQLPEEGLKFMVYLQKENIIDESGMPKERFSAEFPKEGPSILRIQQVVRGDSAAYFCASSPIQGQSSYEQYFGPGTRLTVT.

This sequence joins TRBV7-6 and TRBJ2-7; 11 bases fit TRBD2. The CDR3 has 15 residues. V lost 5 bases, J lost 4 bases, and 7 bases stayed unmatched. CDR1 SGHVS and CDR2 FNYEAQ come from the germline V gene. Here the CDR3 reads CASSAGTSGSYEQYF. As DNA, the CDR3 is TGTGCCAGCAGCGCCGGGACTAGCGGATCTTACGAGCAGTACTTC. The full variable domain, in which reference TRBV7-6 and TRBJ2-7 provide the parts outside the CDR3, is GAGVSQSPRYKVTKRGQDVALRCDPISGHVSLYWYRQALGQGPEFLTYFNYEAQQDKSGLPNDRFSAERPEGSISTLTIQRTEQRDSAMYRCASSAGTSGSYEQYFGPGTRLTVT.

This chain connects TRBV6-6 to TRBJ1-2, with D possibly being TRBD1 (6 bases). The V and J ends lost 2 bases and 6 bases respectively, with 13 bases between them. The germline CDR1 and CDR2 sequences are MNHNY and SVGAGI (reference sequence). This CDR3 region has 14 residues. The CDR3, as DNA: TGTGCCAGCAGTTACGAGGTCAGGGGAGATGGCTACACCTTC. Its protein is CASSYEVRGDGYTF.

V is TRBV9 and J is TRBJ1-1; D is uncertain. CDR1 is SGDLS, CDR2 YYNGEE, per germline. The germline V and J ends were trimmed by 3 bases and 2 bases, with 11 bases remaining between them. The CDR3 extends over 14 amino acids. CDR3 residues: CASSAGTYNTEAFF. CDR3 in DNA: TGTGCCAGCAGCGCGGGAACGTATAACACTGAAGCTTTCTTT.

J is TRBJ2-7 and V is TRBV27; 7 bases match TRBD2. The CDR3 sequence is 15 residues long. The V gene's germline CDR1 is MNHEY and CDR2 SMNVEV (reference sequence). J gave up 5 bases and V 6 bases, and 13 bases lay outside the gene matches. CDR3 DNA: TGTGCCAGCAGCCTCAGCAATAGCGGGCTGAACGAGCAGTACTTC. Translation: CASSLSNSGLNEQYF.

There are a few counts of this clone. The CDR3 bases are TGTGCCAGCAGCTTTCCGGGACAGGGACATCCTAACTATGGCTACACCTTC. Translation gives CASSFPGQGHPNYGYTF. The rearrangement links TRBV5-4 to TRBJ1-2, with TRBD1 identical over 9 bases. The CDR3 covers 17 residues. After removal of 2 bases from V and 0 bases from J, the junction contained 8 bases not matched to a gene. Germline assignment: CDR1 SGHNT and CDR2 YYREEE (reference sequence).

The chain links TRBV5-1 to TRBJ2-3; no reliable D call. V was pared by 4 bases and J by 3 bases, with 9 bases between. This CDR3 comprises 13 residues. CDR1 is SGHRS, CDR2 YFSETQ, per germline. CDR3 coding DNA: TGCGCCAGCAGCGGCATTATGACAGATACGCAGTATTTT. Its protein is CASSGIMTDTQYF. The full variable domain, with the rest looked up from reference TRBV5-1 and TRBJ2-3, is KAGVTQTPRYLIKTRGQQVTLSCSPISGHRSVSWYQQTPGQGLQFLFEYFSETQRNKGNFPGRFSGRQFSNSRSEMNVSTLELGDSALYLCASSGIMTDTQYFGPGTRLTVL.

The V gene is TRBV4-2, the J gene TRBJ2-7, with D possibly TRBD1 on 5 matching bases. Trimming left V 3 bases short and J 0 bases short, with 15 bases between. The CDR3 length is 16 residues. Germline V gene lookup returns CDR1 LGHNA and CDR2 YNFKEQ. CDR3: CASSQGQGFGSYEQYF. The CDR3 DNA reads as TGTGCCAGCAGCCAGGGTCAGGGATTCGGCTCCTACGAGCAGTACTTC.